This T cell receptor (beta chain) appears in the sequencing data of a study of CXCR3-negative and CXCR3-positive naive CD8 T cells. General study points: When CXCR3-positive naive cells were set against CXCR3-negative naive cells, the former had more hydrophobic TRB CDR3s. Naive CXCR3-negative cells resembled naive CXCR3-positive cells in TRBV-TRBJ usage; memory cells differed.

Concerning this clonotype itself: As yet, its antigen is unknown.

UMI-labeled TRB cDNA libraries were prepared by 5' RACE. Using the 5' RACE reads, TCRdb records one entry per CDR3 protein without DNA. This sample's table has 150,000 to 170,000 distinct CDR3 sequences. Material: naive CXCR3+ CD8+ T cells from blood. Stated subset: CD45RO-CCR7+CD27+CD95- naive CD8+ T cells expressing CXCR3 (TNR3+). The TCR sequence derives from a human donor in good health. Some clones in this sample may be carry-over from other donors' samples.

CDR3 in amino acids: CASTFGVSGANVLTF. The chain joins TRBV9 to TRBJ2-6. The CDR3 contains 15 residues. Germline V lookup: CDR1 SGDLS, CDR2 YYNGEE.